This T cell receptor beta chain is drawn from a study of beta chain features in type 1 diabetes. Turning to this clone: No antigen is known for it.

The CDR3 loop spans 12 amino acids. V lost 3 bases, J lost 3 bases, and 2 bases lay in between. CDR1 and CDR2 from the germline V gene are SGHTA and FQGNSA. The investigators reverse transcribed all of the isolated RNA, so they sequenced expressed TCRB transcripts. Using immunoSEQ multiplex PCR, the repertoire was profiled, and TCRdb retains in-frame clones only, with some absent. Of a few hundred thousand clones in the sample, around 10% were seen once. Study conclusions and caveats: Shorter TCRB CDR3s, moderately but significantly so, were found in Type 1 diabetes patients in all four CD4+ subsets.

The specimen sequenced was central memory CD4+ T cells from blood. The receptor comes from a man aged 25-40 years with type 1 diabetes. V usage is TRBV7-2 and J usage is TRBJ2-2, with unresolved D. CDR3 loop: CASSFYTGELFF. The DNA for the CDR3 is TGTGCCAGCAGCTTTTACACCGGGGAGCTGTTTTTT.